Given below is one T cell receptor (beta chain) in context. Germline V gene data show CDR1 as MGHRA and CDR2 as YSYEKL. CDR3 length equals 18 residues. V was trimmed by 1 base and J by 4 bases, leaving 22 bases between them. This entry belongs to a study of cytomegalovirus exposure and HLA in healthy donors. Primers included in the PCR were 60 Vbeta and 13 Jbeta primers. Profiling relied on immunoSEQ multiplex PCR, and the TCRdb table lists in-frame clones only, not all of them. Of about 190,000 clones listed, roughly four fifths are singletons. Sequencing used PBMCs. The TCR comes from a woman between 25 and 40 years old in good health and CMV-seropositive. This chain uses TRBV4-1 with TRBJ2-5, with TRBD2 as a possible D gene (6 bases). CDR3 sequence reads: CASSQVSALGMGGETQYF. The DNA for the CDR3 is TGCGCCAGCAGCCAAGTTAGTGCGTTGGGTATGGGGGGAGAGACCCAGTACTTC.